Listed below are T cell receptor beta chains from one sample, sequenced in a study of shared clonotypes between healthy human individuals. Profiling relied on immunoSEQ multiplex PCR, and the TCRdb table lists in-frame clones only, not all of them. The sample consists of about 2 million clones, about 94% of them appearing once. Sequencing was performed on naive CD8+ T cells sorted from blood. The receptors shown here come from a man aged 18 to 30 in good health. The CDR3 runs from the conserved cysteine through the conserved F or W. A D gene is named only where the DNA matches it firmly. Expanded clones are given a class, and other clones once, few, many or no size at all.

TRBV9	TRBJ2-5	TRBD2	NA	TGTGCCAGCAGCGTAGAGGGCGGGAGAAGAGAGACCCAGTACTTC	CASSVEGGRRETQYF
TRBV5-8	TRBJ1-5	NA	once	TGTGCCAGCAGCCCCAGGGACATTATCCAGCCCCAGCATTTT	CASSPRDIIQPQHF
TRBV5-7	TRBJ2-5	NA	NA	TGTGCCAGCAGCTTGTCGTTTTGGGTCCAAGAGACCCAGTACTTC	CASSLSFWVQETQYF
TRBV5-6	TRBJ2-7	TRBD1	once	TGTGCCAGCAGTCTGAGTGGGTTGGGACAGTTGATCTACGAGCAGTACTTC	CASSLSGLGQLIYEQYF
TRBV27	TRBJ2-2	NA	NA	TGTGCCAGCAGTTCAGCCAACACCGGGGAGCTGTTTTTT	CASSSANTGELFF
TRBV9	TRBJ1-5	TRBD1	NA	TGTGCCAGCAGCGCGTCGACAGGGATAAACCAGCCCCAGCATTTT	CASSASTGINQPQHF
TRBV5-4	TRBJ2-7	NA	NA	TGTGCCAGCAGCTTGGTGCCCACTACCTACGAGCAGTACTTC	CASSLVPTTYEQYF
TRBV5-6	TRBJ1-2	NA	once	TGTGCCAGCAGCTTTGGGTCCTGGGTGATTAGCTACACCTTC	CASSFGSWVISYTF
TRBV6-6	TRBJ1-5	NA	NA	TGTGCCAGCAGTTCTCTTGGGGGGCTAGGGCAGCCCCAGCATTTT	CASSSLGGLGQPQHF
TRBV4-3	TRBJ2-1	NA	once	TGCGCCAGCAGCCAAGGGCTAGTGGCTAATGAGCAGTTCTTC	CASSQGLVANEQFF
TRBV11-2	TRBJ2-7	NA	NA	TGTGCCAGCAGCTTAGCGGGAGTCCTCTACGAGCAGTACTTC	CASSLAGVLYEQYF
TRBV4-1	TRBJ1-3	NA	NA	TGCGCCAGCAGCCAAGCTGAGGGCTCCTCTGGAAACACCATATATTTT	CASSQAEGSSGNTIYF
TRBV4-3	TRBJ2-1	NA	NA	TGCGCCAGCAGCCAAAGGGGGGTCCCAGGGTACAATGAGCAGTTCTTC	CASSQRGVPGYNEQFF
TRBV27	TRBJ2-7	NA	NA	TGTGCCAGCAGTCCAACAGGGCCCTACGAGCAGTACTTC	CASSPTGPYEQYF
TRBV13	TRBJ2-7	TRBD1	NA	TGTGCCAGCAGCCCGAAGGGGGCCCCCTACGAGCAGTACTTC	CASSPKGAPYEQYF
TRBV5-6	TRBJ2-7	NA	once	TGTGCCAGCAAGGGTGGACCTTCCTACGAGCAGTACTTC	CASKGGPSYEQYF
TRBV6-5	TRBJ2-1	TRBD1	NA	TGTGCCAGCAGTTTCATGGACAGGGATTACAATGAGCAGTTCTTC	CASSFMDRDYNEQFF
TRBV19	TRBJ2-7	NA	NA	TGTGCCAGTAGTAACAGGGTCGGATACGAGCAGTACTTC	CASSNRVGYEQYF
TRBV2	TRBJ2-7	NA	NA	TGTGCCAGTTTACAGGTACCCCCCTACGAGCAGTACTTC	CASLQVPPYEQYF
TRBV27	TRBJ2-2	TRBD2	NA	TGTGCCAGCAGTTTATCACTAGCGGGCACCGGGGAGCTGTTTTTT	CASSLSLAGTGELFF
TRBV5-6	TRBJ2-7	TRBD2	NA	TGTGCCAGCAGCTTGCGCGGGAGTGGTTACGAGCAGTACTTC	CASSLRGSGYEQYF
TRBV19	TRBJ1-6	NA	NA	TGTGCCAGTAGTAGTATGGGGAACGGGAATTCACCCCTCCACTTT	CASSSMGNGNSPLHF
TRBV27	TRBJ1-2	NA	NA	TGTGCCAGCACTCCAGAGCCTCGCTGGGGTGGCTACACCTTC	CASTPEPRWGGYTF
TRBV5-1	TRBJ2-7	TRBD2	NA	TGCGCCAGCAGCCCGACTAGCGGGAGGAACGAGCAGTACTTC	CASSPTSGRNEQYF
TRBV18	TRBJ2-2	TRBD1	NA	TGTGCCAGCTCACCTTCTTTTGGACAGGAAGGGGCCGGGGAGCTGTTTTTT	CASSPSFGQEGAGELFF
TRBV9	TRBJ1-2	TRBD1	NA	TGTGCCAGCAGCCCCGGGACAGGGGGTTTTAACTATGGCTACACCTTC	CASSPGTGGFNYGYTF
TRBV15	TRBJ2-7	NA	once	TGTGCCACCAGCAGAGAGGGCTACGAGCAGTACTTC	CATSREGYEQYF
TRBV27	TRBJ2-7	NA	once	TGTGCCAGCAGTTTGGCCTACAGGTCGGGAGACGAGCAGTACTTC	CASSLAYRSGDEQYF
TRBV5-4	TRBJ2-3	NA	once	TGTGCCAGCAGACAGACTAGCACAGATACGCAGTATTTT	CASRQTSTDTQYF
TRBV29-1	TRBJ1-1	NA	NA	TGCAGCGTTGAGGCTAAAGGGGGTGTGAACACTGAAGCTTTCTTT	CSVEAKGGVNTEAFF
TRBV27	TRBJ2-1	NA	NA	TGTGCCAGCAGTTCCGAACCGGGAAACCTCAGTAATGAGCAGTTCTTC	CASSSEPGNLSNEQFF
TRBV9	TRBJ2-3	NA	NA	TGTGCCAGCAGCGTAGACGGGGTTGCAGATACGCAGTATTTT	CASSVDGVADTQYF
TRBV6-6	TRBJ2-3	NA	NA	TGTGCCAGCAGTTACGGTGGGACAGATACGCAGTATTTT	CASSYGGTDTQYF
TRBV9	TRBJ2-7	NA	NA	TGTGCCAGCAGCCCCGGGGGAGACGCGTCCTACGAGCAGTACTTC	CASSPGGDASYEQYF
TRBV13	TRBJ2-3	NA	NA	TGTGCCAGCAGCTTAAGACGACAACCTAGCACAGATACGCAGTATTTT	CASSLRRQPSTDTQYF